This TCR beta chain was captured by sequencing in a study of beta chain features in type 1 diabetes. The study reverse transcribed the entire isolated RNA, so it sequenced expressed TCRB transcripts. Profiling relied on immunoSEQ multiplex PCR, and the TCRdb table lists in-frame clones only, not all of them. The repertoire holds 250,000 to 300,000 clones, with 7.5% to 9.5% as singletons. Per germline, CDR1 SGDLS and CDR2 YYNGEE. Deletions cut 3 bases from V and 8 bases from J, with 16 bases between. The CDR3 runs to 14 residues. About this clone: Its antigen remains unidentified.

The study, taken as a whole, reports: The study found that naive, central memory and Treg TCRB repertoires appeared more similar in patients than in healthy donors.

The chain uses TRBV9 and TRBJ2-3; D gene uncertain. This sequence originates from a woman between 18 and 30 years old in good health. The sequenced sample was central memory CD4+ T cells from blood. Written as DNA, the CDR3 is TGTGCCAGCAGCGGCCGTAATTCAATCGCTACGCAGTATTTT. Protein: CASSGRNSIATQYF.